These T cell receptor beta chains were read from a single sample in a study of response to subunit inactivated influenza vaccine. One entry per CDR3 protein, called by TCRdb with MiXCR from the RT-PCR reads. The sample consists of hundreds of thousands of distinct CDR3 sequences, 25% of them appearing once. This sample comprised CD4+ T cells sorted from PBMCs, obtained around 5 days after vaccination. All receptors come from a man aged 45-65 years who received an inactivated influenza vaccine. Both conserved end residues are part of each CDR3.

TRBV12-3/TRBV12-4	TRBJ2-2	CASSSGHLLNTGELFF
TRBV5-1	TRBJ1-1	CASSLAPLNTEAFF
TRBV20-1	TRBJ1-5	CSARTRGLFGNQPQHF
TRBV15	TRBJ1-6	CATSRQRDNSPLHF
TRBV18	TRBJ2-3	CASSPKRGPTDTQYF
TRBV4-3	TRBJ2-3	CASSPLAGAGDTQYF
TRBV10-3	TRBJ2-3	CAISESSRSTDTQYF
TRBV4-3	TRBJ2-7	CASSQEARLAGAYEQYF
TRBV12-3/TRBV12-4	TRBJ1-1	CASSLEARTEAFF
TRBV6-2/TRBV6-3	TRBJ1-1	CASSYTRRAPRDTEAFF
TRBV7-9	TRBJ2-5	CASSPRDSQETQYF
TRBV15	TRBJ2-3	CATSRVVGSGLDTQYF
TRBV10-2	TRBJ2-3	CASSDRGGLTDTQYF
TRBV28	TRBJ1-2	CASSFPGTVSYGYTF
TRBV24-1	TRBJ1-5	CATSAGQNNQPQHF
TRBV2	TRBJ2-7	CASRDSGGVRDEQYF
TRBV5-5	TRBJ1-4	CASSLNSYNEKLFF
TRBV7-2	TRBJ2-5	CASSIWETQYF